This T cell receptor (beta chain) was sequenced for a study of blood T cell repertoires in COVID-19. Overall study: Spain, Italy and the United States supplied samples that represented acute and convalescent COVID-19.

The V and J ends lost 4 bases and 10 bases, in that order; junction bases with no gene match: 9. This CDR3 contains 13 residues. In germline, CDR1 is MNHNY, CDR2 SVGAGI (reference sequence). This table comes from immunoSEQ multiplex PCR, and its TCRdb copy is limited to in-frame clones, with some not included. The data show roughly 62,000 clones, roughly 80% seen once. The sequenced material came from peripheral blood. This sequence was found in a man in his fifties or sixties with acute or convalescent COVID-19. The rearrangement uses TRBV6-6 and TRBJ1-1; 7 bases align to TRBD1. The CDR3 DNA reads TGTGCCAGCAGTTCGGACGTACAGGGGAGAGCTTTCTTT. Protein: CASSSDVQGRAFF.